These 2 T cell receptor beta chains originate from one sample sequenced in a study of response to subunit inactivated influenza vaccine. TCRdb re-derived calls from the RT-PCR reads in MiXCR, one entry per CDR3 protein. The table records 650,000 to 800,000 distinct CDR3 sequences, about 18% of them present only once. The sample was PBMCs from blood, taken more than 4 days after vaccination. The receptors were sampled from a man in his forties or fifties who received an inactivated influenza vaccine.

This clonotype was picked up a small number of times. CDR3 in DNA: TGTGCCAGCAGCCAAGTCATTCAGGGAAAGCAGTACTTC. This codes for CASSQVIQGKQYF. The J gene is TRBJ2-7, the V gene TRBV14; D might be TRBD1 (5 bases). The CDR3 loop spans 13 amino acids. Trimming cost V 1 base and J 8 bases, with 12 bases left between them. Germline V gene data show CDR1 as SGHDN and CDR2 as FVKESK.

The table lists this clonotype with many counts. The V call is TRBV29-1, the J call TRBJ2-2, with D perhaps given as TRBD1 or TRBD2 (7 bases each). Trimming cost V 6 bases and J 4 bases, with 15 bases left between them. Per germline, CDR1 SQVTM and CDR2 ANQGSEA. The CDR3 length is 14 residues. This chain's CDR3 is CSVGGGGGTGELFF. CDR3 sequence (DNA): TGCAGCGTGGGAGGGGGCGGTGGCACCGGGGAGCTGTTTTTT.